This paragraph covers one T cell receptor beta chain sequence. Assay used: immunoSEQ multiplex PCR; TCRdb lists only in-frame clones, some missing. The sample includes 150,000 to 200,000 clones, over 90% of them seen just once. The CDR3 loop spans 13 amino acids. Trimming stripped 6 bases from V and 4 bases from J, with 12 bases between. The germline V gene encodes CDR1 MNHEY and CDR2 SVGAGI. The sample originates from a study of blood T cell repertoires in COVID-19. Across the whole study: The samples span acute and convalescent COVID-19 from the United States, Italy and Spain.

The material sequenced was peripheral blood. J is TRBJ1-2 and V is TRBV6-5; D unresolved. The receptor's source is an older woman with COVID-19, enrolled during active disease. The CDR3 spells CASRPHGLYGYTF. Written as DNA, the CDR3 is TGTGCCAGCAGGCCTCACGGACTCTATGGCTACACCTTC.